The sample holds a few counts of the clone carrying this T cell receptor beta chain. Antigen: not known. This sample was taken from a study of cytomegalovirus exposure and HLA in healthy donors. Study-wide results and limits: Roughly uniform sequencing depth across donors was assumed, possibly incorrectly. Later work found most CMV-associated TCR beta chains apparently HLA-restricted. Earlier analysis yielded a pattern in which most TCR beta V segments were productive about 87% or about 30% of the time.

As for the donors, each was a healthy bone marrow donor. With 0 bases removed from V and 9 bases from J, the gap between germline ends came to 12 bases. This CDR3 spans 14 amino acids. Germline CDR1 SGHRS, CDR2 YFSETQ. Amplification used 60 Vbeta primers and 13 Jbeta primers. Generated by immunoSEQ multiplex PCR, the TCRdb table keeps only in-frame clones and is missing some. The sample holds 120,000 to 150,000 clones, roughly 80% seen once. V gene TRBV5-1 combines with J gene TRBJ2-2; D possibly corresponds to TRBD1 (6 bases). Sequenced input: PBMCs. The receptor comes from a woman in her twenties or thirties in good health and CMV-seronegative. The CDR3 bases are TGCGCCAGCAGCTTGGGTACAGGGAATCGGGAGCTGTTTTTT. Amino acids: CASSLGTGNRELFF.